The present entry profiles one T cell receptor beta chain with its context. Its antigen is unknown. Base qualities are not recorded, but no much larger clone differs from it by a single base. CDR1 and CDR2, looked up from the germline V gene, are LGHNA and YSLEER. At the junction V is shortened by 1 base and J by 2 bases; bases outside the gene matches: 1. The CDR3 runs 15 residues from the cysteine to the phenylalanine. Solely the CDR3 DNA is kept, with 45 bases framed from the first base. The library was produced with the immunoSEQ multiplex PCR assay. Approximately 10^5 TCR templates per sample were assayed on the deep sequencing platform. Genomic DNA extracted from sorted T cells was used for TCRbeta CDR3 sequencing. As for how the authors treated the data: Clonal analysis of TCRbeta CDR3 data was done in the R programming language. Alloreactive CD4+ and CD8+ clones were defined by comparing unstimulated samples with post-reaction CFSE-low samples. Regulatory or non-regulatory origin of alloreactive CD4+ clones was assigned by matching sequences to the sorted unstimulated Treg and non-Treg repertoires. Not all clones reach the TCRdb copy of this immuneACCESS table, which keeps in-frame sequences only. Checked studies attribute under half of the gap to unresolved V genes and leave the rest unexplained. The DNA was the basis for D and trimming; V, J and clone size are from that table. For this sample the table gives tens of thousands of clones, of which 80% to 95% were detected only once. Of the sample, about 6.7% falls within the top ten clones.

This specimen belongs to a study of siplizumab effects on memory and regulatory T cells (dated by TCRdb to between 2018 and 2021). With regard to the full study: The study looked at the effect of siplizumab, an anti-CD2 antibody, on alloreactive T-cell subsets in allogeneic mixed lymphocyte reactions made from human PBMCs.

TCRbeta CDR3 sequencing was performed on sorted unstimulated T cells and on proliferating T cells recovered from mixed lymphocyte reactions. Fresh whole blood from roughly 10 HLA-typed healthy donors was used to isolate PBMCs. Overall study outcomes, separate from this receptor: Among mappable alloreactive CD4+ clones, an average Treg-derived fraction of about 70% was observed with siplizumab, compared with 25% to 30% in control reactions. Whether proliferating Tregs from siplizumab cultures were suppressive was not functionally confirmed. Sequences below about 10^-5 frequency were poorly captured, so only a minor fraction of alloreactive clones could be mapped to unstimulated subsets. The cumulative frequency of alloreactive sequences traceable to unstimulated CD4+ memory T cells was significantly reduced by siplizumab. Unstimulated naive T cells appeared to be more diverse than memory T cells, and naive cells seemed to make a substantial contribution to the alloresponse. About 80-96% of proliferating CD4+ or CD8+ clones could not be given a naive or memory phenotype.

The sequence came from a human donor in good health. The rearranged chain carries TRBV4-3 and TRBJ2-5; 10 bases in between match TRBD1. Sequenced sample: CD8+ T cells sorted from blood. The CDR3 is CASSQGTGGQETQYF. The nucleotide sequence is TGCGCCAGCAGCCAAGGGACAGGGGGGCAAGAGACCCAGTACTTC.